This passage covers 5 T cell receptor beta chains from one sample sequenced in a study of T-cell reconstitution after alpha-beta-depleted transplantation in children. The TCRbeta library was prepared with unique molecular identifiers. Each CDR3 protein gets one entry after TCRdb re-called the PCR reads with MiXCR. The sample includes 600,000 or so distinct CDR3 sequences, 20% to 25% seen only once; the top ten take roughly 14%. The sample consisted of PBMCs, mostly from graft donor cells, taken 360 days after TCRalphabeta/CD19-depleted stem cell transplant. All receptors derive from a boy in the first two years of life who had a stem cell transplant for acute myeloid leukemia, so the T cells may come from the graft donor.

The gene calls are TRBV6-5 and TRBJ2-3; D unresolved. V shed 0 bases and J shed 2 bases, with 15 bases lying between them. Germline-derived CDR1 and CDR2 are MNHEY and SVGAGI. CDR3 length: 17 residues. CDR3 nucleotide sequence: TGTGCCAGCAGTTACTCGTTCCCCGCCCGACTCACAGATACGCAGTATTTT. Its translation: CASSYSFPARLTDTQYF.

This clonotype was detected a few times. A much larger clone is a single base away; this may be a read error. This rearrangement joins TRBV6-2 or TRBV6-3 to TRBJ2-7; D is possibly TRBD1 (6 bases). The germline gives CDR1 MNHEY, CDR2 SVGEGT. V lost 5 bases to trimming and J lost 6 bases, with 11 bases between them. This CDR3 comprises 12 residues. CDR3 DNA: TGTGCCAGCAGTGCGGACAGCGGCGAGCAGTACTTC. Protein sequence: CASSADSGEQYF.

The genes are TRBV12-3 or TRBV12-4 and TRBJ2-7, with TRBD2 matching 9 bases. Trimming cost V 6 bases and J 2 bases; bases outside gene matches: 8. CDR3 length equals 15 residues. The CDR3 region is CASRISAGGTYEQYF. CDR3 DNA sequence: TGTGCCAGCAGGATATCAGCGGGGGGCACCTACGAGCAGTACTTC.

V gene TRBV12-3 or TRBV12-4 combines with J gene TRBJ1-1, with TRBD1 identical over 9 bases. V was pared by 4 bases and J by 2 bases, with 11 bases of the junction left unmatched. This CDR3 spans 17 amino acids. The CDR3 nucleotides read TGTGCCAGCAGTTCGGGGGACAGGGCTCGTTCAAACACTGAAGCTTTCTTT. Protein sequence: CASSSGDRARSNTEAFF.

Ten or more counts support this clonotype. This chain links TRBV7-2 with TRBJ2-6, with a tentative D call TRBD1 (5 bases). The CDR3 contains 16 residues. Between the trimmed V and J ends, which lost 6 bases and 0 bases, there was a span of 12 bases. The germline V gene encodes CDR1 SGHTA and CDR2 FQGNSA. The CDR3 DNA reads TGTGCCAGCAGTCCCGACAGCTCCTCTGGGGCCAACGTCCTGACTTTC. This translates into CASSPDSSSGANVLTF.